Only a few counts were recorded for the clone carrying this T cell receptor beta chain. What it binds is not known. This sample was taken from a study of T cell repertoires in cytomegalovirus infection. Study overall: Well-studied HLA-B-restricted epitopes and recently identified HLA-C-restricted epitopes of CMV were both used in the study. CMV infection plus the matching HLA type was flagged by public TCR beta signatures.

V shed 4 bases and J shed 0 bases, with 16 bases lying between them. CDR1 and CDR2 from the germline V gene are SEHNR and FQNEAQ (reference sequence). This CDR3 contains 17 residues. General study findings and limits: Clonotype analysis showed dominance of the ex vivo response by HLA-C-restricted CMV-specific TCR beta clonotypes.

TCRdb re-called the reads with MiXCR, one entry per CDR3 protein. The sample includes about 120,000 distinct CDR3 sequences, 30% to 35% of them seen just once. The material was CD8+ T cells from cultured PBMCs, obtained from culture after CMV antigen stimulation. V and J are TRBV7-9 and TRBJ2-1; a possible D gene is TRBD2 (7 bases). This TCR was sampled from a human donor in good health (CMV status not recorded). Some clones in this sample may be carry-over from other donors' samples. The CDR3 bases are TGTGCCAGCAGCTCTCGAGGGGGGGGCAGCTCCTACAATGAGCAGTTCTTC. It codes for CASSSRGGGSSYNEQFF.